The T cell receptor (beta chain) under discussion was sequenced for a study of T cells in Graves' hyperthyroidism and ophthalmopathy. This clonotype was seen at least ten times. What was amplified from RNA transcripts were TCR beta CDR3 regions. During a first-round RT-PCR of the TCR CDR3, the HTBI primer set was used. Each CDR3 protein is one row after TCRdb ran MiXCR on the multiplex PCR reads. The sample consists of about 360,000 distinct CDR3 sequences, approximately 19% of them appearing once. Clinical symptoms, serum thyroxine, TRAb, thyroid ultrasound and orbital computed tomography informed diagnoses. The V end lost 0 bases, the J end lost 2 bases, and 16 bases lay between the germline ends. Germline V gene sequence: CDR1 DFQATT, CDR2 SNEGSKA (reference sequence). The CDR3 length is 16 residues.

The J gene is TRBJ1-1, the V gene TRBV20-1; D may be TRBD1 (6 bases). The sample taken for sequencing was blood. This receptor was identified in a woman between 18 and 29 years old with Graves' hyperthyroidism. The DNA of the CDR3 is TGCAGTGCTAGAGATGTTCACCGGGGGACAAACACTGAAGCTTTCTTT. It yields the protein CSARDVHRGTNTEAFF.